This T cell receptor (beta chain) stems from a study of response to subunit inactivated influenza vaccine. This clonotype was recorded a few times. TCRdb independently ran MiXCR on the RT-PCR reads; one entry per CDR3 protein. The sample lists about 500,000 distinct CDR3 sequences; over 10% were seen once. Germline V gene lookup returns CDR1 LGHNA and CDR2 YNFKEQ. The CDR3 spans 14 residues. Deletions cut 1 base from V and 6 bases from J, with 10 bases between. The sample in question was PBMCs from blood, obtained roughly 6 weeks after vaccination. This receptor was identified in a man between 50 and 59 years old who received an inactivated influenza vaccine. The J gene is TRBJ1-5, the V gene TRBV4-2; D is ambiguous. The CDR3 protein is CASSQGSEGQPQHF. The CDR3 DNA is TGTGCCAGCAGCCAAGGGAGTGAGGGTCAGCCCCAGCATTTT.